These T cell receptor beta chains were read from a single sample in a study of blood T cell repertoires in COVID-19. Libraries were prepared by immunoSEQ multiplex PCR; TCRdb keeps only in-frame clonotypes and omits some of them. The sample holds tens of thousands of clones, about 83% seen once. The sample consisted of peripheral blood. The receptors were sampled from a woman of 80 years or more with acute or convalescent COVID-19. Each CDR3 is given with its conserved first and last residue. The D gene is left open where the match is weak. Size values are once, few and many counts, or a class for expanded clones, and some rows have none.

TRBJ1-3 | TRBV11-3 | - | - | TGTGCCAGCAGTACCCAAACTGGGAGCACCTCTGGAAACACCATATATTTT | CASSTQTGSTSGNTIYF
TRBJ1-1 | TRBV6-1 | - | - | TGTGCCAGCAGTGAATATTTCACTGAAGCTTTCTTT | CASSEYFTEAFF
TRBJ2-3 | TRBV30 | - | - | TGTGCCTGGAGCGGGATGGGCACAGATACGCAGTATTTT | CAWSGMGTDTQYF
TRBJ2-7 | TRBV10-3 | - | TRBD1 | TGTGCCATCAGTGAGTCTCTATCCGGGACAGGGGGCGCGTACGAGCAGTACTTC | CAISESLSGTGGAYEQYF
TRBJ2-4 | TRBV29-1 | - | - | TGCAGCGCTGGGGGGAGGACCAAAAACATTCAGTACTTC | CSAGGRTKNIQYF
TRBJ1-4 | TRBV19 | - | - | TGTGCCAGTAGTACCAGGGGTAGCACTAATGAAAAACTGTTTTTT | CASSTRGSTNEKLFF
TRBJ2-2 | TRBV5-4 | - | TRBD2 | TGTGCCAGCAGCGCGGGACTAGCGGGGGCGAACACCGGGGAGCTGTTTTTT | CASSAGLAGANTGELFF
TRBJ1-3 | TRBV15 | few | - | TGTGCCACCAGCAGAGATACGGGTTCTGGAAACACCATATATTTT | CATSRDTGSGNTIYF
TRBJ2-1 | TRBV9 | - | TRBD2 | TGTGCCAGCAGCCCTGAGACTAGCGGGACCTACAATGAGCAGTTCTTC | CASSPETSGTYNEQFF
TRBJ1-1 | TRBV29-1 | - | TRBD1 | TGCAGCGTTTCGACAGGGGGCTACACTGAAGCTTTCTTT | CSVSTGGYTEAFF
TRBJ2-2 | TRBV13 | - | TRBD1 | TGTGCCACCCTCGTTAGGGACAGGCGGTACACCGGGGAGCTGTTTTTT | CATLVRDRRYTGELFF
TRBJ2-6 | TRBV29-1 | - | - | TGCAGCGTTGTAACACAGATCTCTGGGGCCAACGTCCTGACTTTC | CSVVTQISGANVLTF
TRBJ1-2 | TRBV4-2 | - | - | TGTGCCAGCAGCCAAGAATCTGTTCAAGGGGGCTATGGCTACACCTTC | CASSQESVQGGYGYTF
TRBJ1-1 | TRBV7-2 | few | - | TGTGCCAGCAGCTTTGGACAGATGAACACTGAAGCTTTCTTT | CASSFGQMNTEAFF
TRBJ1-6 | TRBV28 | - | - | TGTGCCAGCAGTTTTATTTATAATTCACCCCTCCACTTT | CASSFIYNSPLHF
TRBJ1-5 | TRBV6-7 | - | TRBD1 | TGTGCCAGCAGTTGCTTATGGACAGGGCCCAGGCCCCAGCATTTT | CASSCLWTGPRPQHF
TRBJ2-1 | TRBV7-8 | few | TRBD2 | TGTGCCAGCAGCGGAAGGAGCGGGAGCTCCTACAATGAGCAGTTCTTC | CASSGRSGSSYNEQFF
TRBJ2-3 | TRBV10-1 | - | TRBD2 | TGCGCCAGCAGTTTTGCGGGAGGGCCCGCAGATACGCAGTATTTT | CASSFAGGPADTQYF
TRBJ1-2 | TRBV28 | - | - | TGTGCCAGCAGTTTAATTCGGGGTGGCTACACCTTC | CASSLIRGGYTF
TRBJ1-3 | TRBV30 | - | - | TGTGCCTGGAGTGTTCGGAGTTCCCTCTCTGGAAACACCATATATTTT | CAWSVRSSLSGNTIYF
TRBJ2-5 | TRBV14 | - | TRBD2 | TGTGCCAGCAGCCGGCTGGGGGAGGGAGAGACCCAGTACTTC | CASSRLGEGETQYF
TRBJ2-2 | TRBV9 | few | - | TGTGCCAGCAGCGGGCTAGCGTTCGGGGAGCTGTTTTTT | CASSGLAFGELFF
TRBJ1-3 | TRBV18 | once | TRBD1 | TGTGCCAGCTCACCACGGAGGGGGCCAGGAAACACCATATATTTT | CASSPRRGPGNTIYF
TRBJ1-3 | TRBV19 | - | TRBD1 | TGTGCCAGTAGTGGGACAGGGGTTGGAAACACCATATATTTT | CASSGTGVGNTIYF
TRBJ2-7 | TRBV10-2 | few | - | TGCGCCAGCAGTGTTGCCGGGAGCTACGAGCAGTACTTC | CASSVAGSYEQYF
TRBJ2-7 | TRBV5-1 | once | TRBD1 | TGCGCCAGCAGCTTGCAAAGGACAGGGGGCGTCGACGAGCAGTACTTC | CASSLQRTGGVDEQYF
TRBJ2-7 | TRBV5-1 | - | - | TGCGCCAGCAGCTTGGACAGGGTCGAGCAGTACTTC | CASSLDRVEQYF
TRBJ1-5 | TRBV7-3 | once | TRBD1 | TGTGCCCAAAGGTTTGGGACAGGGGTTTGGAATCAGCCCCAGCATTTT | CAQRFGTGVWNQPQHF
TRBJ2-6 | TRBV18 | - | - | TGTGCCAGCTCATACACCCCGCCTGGGGCCAACGTCCTGACTTTC | CASSYTPPGANVLTF
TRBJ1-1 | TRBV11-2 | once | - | TGTGCCAGCAGCTTATGGGCCGCTGAAGCTTTCTTT | CASSLWAAEAFF
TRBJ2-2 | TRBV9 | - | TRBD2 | TGTGCCAGCAGCTCGACCCGGGGACTAGCGCCAACCGGGGAGCTGTTTTTT | CASSSTRGLAPTGELFF
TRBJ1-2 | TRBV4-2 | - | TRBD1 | TGTGCCAGCAGCCAAGATAGAGGGGGCGCGGGGGGCTACACCTTC | CASSQDRGGAGGYTF
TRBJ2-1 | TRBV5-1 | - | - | TGCGCCAGCAGCTTAGCCTTAACTTACAATGAGCAGTTCTTC | CASSLALTYNEQFF
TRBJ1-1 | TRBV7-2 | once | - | TGTGCCAGCAGCGCTACAGGGACCACTGAAGCTTTCTTT | CASSATGTTEAFF
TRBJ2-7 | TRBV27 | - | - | TGTGCCAGCAGTTTTCGCGGCAGGGATTCCTACGAGCAGTACTTC | CASSFRGRDSYEQYF
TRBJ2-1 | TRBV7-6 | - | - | TGTGCCAGCAGCCTCCGGGGTTCCTACAATGAGCAGTTCTTC | CASSLRGSYNEQFF
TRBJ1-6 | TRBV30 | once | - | TGTGCCTGGAGTATCCCGCGGTGGGCCCTCCACTTT | CAWSIPRWALHF
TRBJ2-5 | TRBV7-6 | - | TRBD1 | TGTGCCAGCAGCTTAGGGGGCAGGGGGCTTCGGGAGACCCAGTACTTC | CASSLGGRGLRETQYF
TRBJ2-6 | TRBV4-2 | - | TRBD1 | TGTGCCAGCAGCCAAGTCGGACAGGGGGCGCCTGGGGCCAACGTCCTGACTTTC | CASSQVGQGAPGANVLTF
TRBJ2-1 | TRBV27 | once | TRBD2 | TGTGCCAGCAGTTCAAGACTAGCCGGTAGCTCCTACAATGAGCAGTTCTTC | CASSSRLAGSSYNEQFF
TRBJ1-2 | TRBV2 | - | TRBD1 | TGTGCCAGCAGTGAAGGGACAGGGGTTTATGGCTACACCTTC | CASSEGTGVYGYTF
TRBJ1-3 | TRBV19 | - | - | TGTGCCAGTAGTATAAAGCACCGAAACACCATATATTTT | CASSIKHRNTIYF
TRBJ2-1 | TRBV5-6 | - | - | TGTGCCAGCAGCTTGGCCGCCAGCTACAATGAGCAGTTCTTC | CASSLAASYNEQFF
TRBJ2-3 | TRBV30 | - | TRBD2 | TGTGCCTGGAGTAGACTAGCGGGAGAGTCAGATACGCAGTATTTT | CAWSRLAGESDTQYF
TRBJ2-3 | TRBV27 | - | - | TGTGCCAGCAGTTTACGTGGAGCCCTCGGGGATACGCAGTATTTT | CASSLRGALGDTQYF
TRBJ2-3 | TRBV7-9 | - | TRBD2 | TGTGCTACCTCGGGGGAGGGGTCCACAGATACGCAGTATTTT | CATSGEGSTDTQYF
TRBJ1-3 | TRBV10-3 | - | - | TGTGCCATCACAGCAGGGGCAACTTCCGGAAACACCATATATTTT | CAITAGATSGNTIYF
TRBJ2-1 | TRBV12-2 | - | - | TGTGCAAGTCGCTCTGACCCCCGGGACTACGGCTACAATGAGCAGTTCTTC | CASRSDPRDYGYNEQFF
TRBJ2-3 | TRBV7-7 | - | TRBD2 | TGTGCTAGCAGCCCCGTAGCGGGGGGGATCGCAGATACGCAGTATTTT | CASSPVAGGIADTQYF
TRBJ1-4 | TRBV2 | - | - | TGTGCCAGCAGGGGACCCCGGTGGAGGGGAGGTGAAAAACTGTTTTTT | CASRGPRWRGGEKLFF
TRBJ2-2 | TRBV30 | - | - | TGTGCCTGGAGCCTGGGGGGTTTGAACACCGGGGAGCTGTTTTTT | CAWSLGGLNTGELFF
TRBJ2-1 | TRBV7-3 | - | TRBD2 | TGTGCCAGCAGCTCCCTGCCCAGCGGGGGAAACTACAATGAGCAGTTCTTC | CASSSLPSGGNYNEQFF
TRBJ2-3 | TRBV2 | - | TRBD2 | TGTGCCAGCAGTGAAATGGGGAGGGGAGATACGCAGTATTTT | CASSEMGRGDTQYF
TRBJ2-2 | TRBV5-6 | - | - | TGTGCCAGCAGCTTGGGGGCCGACACCGGGGAGCTGTTTTTT | CASSLGADTGELFF
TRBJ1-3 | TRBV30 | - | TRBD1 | TGTGCCTGGAGTAGGACAGGAAGAACGGGAAACACCATATATTTT | CAWSRTGRTGNTIYF
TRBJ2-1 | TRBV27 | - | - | TGTGCCAGCAGTCTAGACAGGCCCTCCTACAATGAGCAGTTCTTC | CASSLDRPSYNEQFF
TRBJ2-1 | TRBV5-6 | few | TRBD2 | TGTGCCAGCAGCTTCAATAGCGGGAGAGCACACAATGAGCAGTTCTTC | CASSFNSGRAHNEQFF
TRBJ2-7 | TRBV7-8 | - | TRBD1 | TGTGCCAGCAGCACAAACAGGGGCTACGAGCAGTACTTC | CASSTNRGYEQYF
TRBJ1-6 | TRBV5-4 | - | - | TGTGCCAGCAGCTCCTGGTCCGGCGGGTCCCTCCACTTT | CASSSWSGGSLHF
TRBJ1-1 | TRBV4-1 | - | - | TGCGCCAGCAGCCAACAGGGGATGAACACTGAAGCTTTCTTT | CASSQQGMNTEAFF